This T cell receptor (beta chain) originates from a study of blood T cell repertoires in COVID-19 (dated by TCRdb to 2020 to 2022). Concerning the study at large: Samples covering the acute and convalescent phases of COVID-19 were provided by collaborators in the United States, Italy and Spain. The prospective study material was composed of cDNA or gDNA derived from T cells, B-cell-depleted T cells, or PBMCs. The dataset comprised deeply sampled blood TCRbeta repertoires from subjects exposed to, actively infected with, or recovered from COVID-19. A freely available public database, intended as a resource for researchers studying the immune response to SARS-CoV-2, is where the repertoires were released. Samples came from the ongoing ImmuneRACE study (first 160 participants) plus 1,254 subjects from 6 global collaborators. The sample metadata nearly always contained a de-identified subject ID, COVID-19 status, age in years and sex. HLA class I and class II types, where available, came from metadata supplied by the sample provider rather than from assay-based typing.

Its CDR3 holds 15 amino acids, cysteine through phenylalanine. The sequence is cut down to CDR3 DNA, 45 bases in frame from base 1. With respect to this clone: Its cognate antigen has yet to be identified. Nothing much larger sits one base from this clone, and base qualities are not available.

The immunoSEQ Assay, a bias-controlled multiplex PCR, was used to amplify TCRbeta CDR3 regions from genomic DNA. On the study's bioinformatics: Within the assay, amplification of reference gene primers was used to estimate how many nucleated cells each sample contained. To quantify the absolute abundance of each unique TCRbeta CDR3 rearrangement, sequence reads were collapsed and filtered. For each sample, productive Simpson clonality was calculated by taking the square root of Simpson's diversity index across productive rearrangements. This immuneACCESS table, as held by TCRdb, lists in-frame sequences with V and J called but not all clones. Of the missing ones, under half trace to an unresolved V gene in checked studies; the others have no known cause. The V and J calls and clone size come from that table; D and trimming were worked out from the DNA. The sample yields under 450,000 clones; just over 90% were counted once. The ten largest clones take up 0.7% to 0.95% of the sample.

The study at large found these results: The quantity of clinical and demographic metadata differed by source and by participant and was supplied without curation.

Participants in the prospective study were enrolled through a virtual design, were aged roughly 18 to 90 years, and lived in 20 to 30 United States geographic areas. In the prospective study, participants were assigned to cohorts based on the clinical history participants reported in a screening survey and a study questionnaire. Exposed participants had been in contact with someone with a PCR-confirmed or clinician-diagnosed COVID-19 case within 2 weeks of study entry. Each participant in the prospective study had whole blood, serum and a nasopharyngeal or oropharyngeal swab collected by mobile phlebotomists. Additional blood draws and questionnaires over an approximately two-month period could optionally be provided by prospective study participants. Before DNA extraction, prospective study blood samples were shipped either frozen or at room temperature.

Input material: PBMCs or T cells enriched from blood (not recorded which). The V gene is TRBV21-1 and the J gene is TRBJ2-3; the table's D call, TRBD2, was not checked against the DNA. TRBV21-1 counts as a pseudogene. This clonotype was sampled from a woman in her thirties or forties who had been exposed to COVID-19. The DNA sequence is given as TGTGCCAGCAGCAATGAGGGTCCTTACACAGATACGCAGTATTTT. This sequence encodes CASSNEGPYTDTQYF.